The 16 T cell receptor beta chains below come from one sample, sequenced in a study of regulatory T cells in long-lasting Graves disease. Sequencing libraries for TCR beta were prepared with iRepertoire HTBI primers and Arm-PCR of CDR3 regions. TCRdb itself ran the multiplex PCR reads through MiXCR, one entry per CDR3 protein. The table shows approximately 470,000 distinct CDR3 sequences, with 15% to 20% occurring only once. Time point in this sample: newly diagnosed GD, antithyroid drugs for less than 3 months. Preparation of the TCR library used RNA extracted from PBMCs. These same records also appear under a second study, on T cells in Graves' hyperthyroidism and ophthalmopathy.

The sample consisted of peripheral blood mononuclear cells (PBMCs), taken at new diagnosis, from a patient treated with antithyroid drugs. These receptor sequences come from a man aged 40-55 years with Graves disease.

This clonotype was observed many times. The rearrangement links TRBV5-1 to TRBJ1-5; D ambiguous. There are 13 residues in the CDR3. The germline V gene encodes CDR1 SGHRS and CDR2 YFSETQ. V dropped 0 bases and J dropped 4 bases, with 5 bases sitting between them. The CDR3 DNA sequence: TGCGCCAGCAGCTTGGACCATAATCAGCCCCAGCATTTT. Translation gives CASSLDHNQPQHF.

This clonotype has a count of ten or more. The CDR3 spells CSARGRAYETQYF. The CDR3 DNA sequence: TGCAGTGCTAGAGGCAGGGCGTATGAGACCCAGTACTTC. The chain joins TRBV20-1 to TRBJ2-5, with D perhaps TRBD1 (5 bases). V was pared by 1 base and J by 5 bases, with 11 bases between. Germline loops: CDR1 DFQATT, CDR2 SNEGSKA (reference sequence). The CDR3 length is 13 residues.

Notes on this clonotype: The CDR3 does not close with the conserved phenylalanine or tryptophan, likely indicating a read error. This sequence joins TRBV6-2 or TRBV6-3 and TRBJ2-2; 7 nucleotides line up with TRBD1. Germline V gives CDR1 MNHEY, CDR2 SVGEGT. This CDR3 region has 15 residues. The V gene end was trimmed by 6 bases and the J gene end by 0 bases; junction bases not matched to a gene: 4. The CDR3 DNA reads TGTGCCAGCAGCCCCGGGACAGCGAACACCGGGGAGCTGTTTTCT. Amino acid sequence: CASSPGTANTGELFS.

The rearrangement uses TRBV5-6 and TRBJ2-2; TRBD1 agrees at 9 bases. Per germline, CDR1 SGHDT and CDR2 YYEEEE. The ends lost 4 bases at V and 5 bases at J; junction bases unmatched: 6. This CDR3 contains 15 residues. The CDR3 spells CASSPGGTGTGELFF. The CDR3 coding sequence is TGTGCCAGCAGCCCTGGGGGGACAGGGACCGGGGAGCTGTTTTTT.

This clonotype came up many times. V gene TRBV5-1 combines with J gene TRBJ2-2; unclear D gene. V lost 0 bases and J lost 7, with 13 bases in between. The CDR3 spans 15 residues. CDR1 is SGHRS and CDR2 is YFSETQ in the germline V gene. The DNA of the CDR3 is TGCGCCAGCAGCTTGGGGGCCTCTACGCTCGGGGAGCTGTTTTTT. Its translation is CASSLGASTLGELFF.

This clonotype was counted ten times or more. This sequence joins TRBV20-1 and TRBJ1-1, with D unresolved. Germline CDR1 and CDR2: DFQATT and SNEGSKA (reference sequence). The CDR3 sequence is 14 residues long. The ends were cut back, 0 bases at V and 1 base at J, with 9 bases in the middle. The CDR3 DNA sequence: TGCAGTGCTAGAGATCCCCGCGGGAACACTGAAGCTTTCTTT. This gives the protein CSARDPRGNTEAFF.

Worth noting for this clonotype: This clone may be a read error of a much larger clone one base away. It is likely a read error, because the conserved phenylalanine at the end of the CDR3 is missing. The J gene is TRBJ2-7, the V gene TRBV12-3 or TRBV12-4; 8 bases map to TRBD1. There are 15 residues in the CDR3. Unmatched junction bases numbered 9, after V lost 5 bases and J lost 3 bases. The CDR3 coding sequence is TGTGCCAGCAGTCGAGACAGGGGCTTTGGCTACGAGCAGTACCTC. It specifies CASSRDRGFGYEQYL.

This clonotype was seen many times. This rearrangement joins TRBV20-1 to TRBJ2-7; D is possibly TRBD1 (6 bases). Trimming removed 5 bases at V and 0 bases at J, with 8 bases between. CDR1 and CDR2 from the germline V gene are DFQATT and SNEGSKA (reference sequence). The CDR3 consists of 12 residues. The CDR3 loop is CSALDSSYEQYF. For the CDR3, the DNA is TGCAGTGCTTTGGACAGCTCCTACGAGCAGTACTTC.

In the case of this clonotype: This may come from a read error, since a much larger clone is one base off. The V and J genes are TRBV7-9 and TRBJ2-1; perhaps TRBD1 as D (5 bases). The CDR3 sequence is 13 residues long. Germline V lookup: CDR1 SEHNR, CDR2 FQNEAQ (reference sequence). Here the CDR3 reads CASSLGADNEQCF. In DNA form, the CDR3 reads TGTGCCAGCAGCTTAGGGGCGGACAATGAGCAGTGCTTC.

The chain combines TRBV7-9 with TRBJ2-1, with D unclear. TRBJ2-5 matches the DNA end more closely, so the J call is doubtful. Germline CDR1 SEHNR, CDR2 FQNEAQ (reference sequence). The CDR3 consists of 11 residues. CDR3 sequence: CASRAGETQYF. DNA for the CDR3: TGTGCCAGCAGAGCCGGGGAGACCCAGTACTTC.

In its sample, this clonotype was seen many times. The chain joins TRBV5-1 to TRBJ2-7, with TRBD1 matching 7 bases. Trimming removed 0 bases from V and 4 bases from J; junction bases left unmatched: 10. From germline, CDR1 is SGHRS and CDR2 YFSETQ. The CDR3 is 16 amino acids. The CDR3 DNA sequence: TGCGCCAGCAGCTTGGTAGGGACAGCAAGTCGGTACGAGCAGTACTTC. Translated, it gives CASSLVGTASRYEQYF.

This clonotype was seen ten or more times. The chain uses TRBV11-2 and TRBJ2-5; no clear D gene. The V and J ends lost 4 bases and 2 bases respectively, with 20 bases between them. CDR3 size: 17 residues. The germline CDR1 and CDR2 sequences are SGHAT and FQNNGV. The CDR3 nucleotides are TGTGCCAGCAGCTACCCCCCAAGCGCAAGCCCGCAAGAGACCCAGTACTTC. The encoded protein is CASSYPPSASPQETQYF. Combining the CDR3 with reference TRBV11-2 and TRBJ2-5 gives the whole variable domain EAGVAQSPRYKIIEKRQSVAFWCNPISGHATLYWYQQILGQGPKLLIQFQNNGVVDDSQLPKDRFSAERLKGVDSTLKIQPAKLEDSAVYLCASSYPPSASPQETQYFGPGTRLLVL.

This clonotype was seen ten or more times. The chain combines TRBV30 with TRBJ2-5; TRBD2 aligns across 7 bases. With 5 bases clipped from V and 5 bases from J, the junction kept 2 bases outside the gene matches. This CDR3 contains 11 residues. The V gene's germline CDR1 is GTSNPN and CDR2 SVGIG (reference sequence). In DNA, the CDR3 is TGTGCCTGGGGACTAGTTGAGACCCAGTACTTC. Translation gives CAWGLVETQYF.

The V gene is TRBV28, the J gene TRBJ2-7; no definite D call. Trimming cost V 0 bases and J 3 bases, with 9 bases left between them. This CDR3 region has 14 residues. Germline V gene data show CDR1 as MDHEN and CDR2 as SYDVKM. The DNA for the CDR3 is TGTGCCAGCAGTTTATGGGTAAACCTCTACGAGCAGTACTTC. Translating it yields CASSLWVNLYEQYF.

This clonotype was observed at least ten times. The chain has TRBV11-2 and TRBJ1-2; 8 nucleotides align to TRBD1. Per germline, CDR1 SGHAT and CDR2 FQNNGV. This CDR3 region has 17 residues. J was trimmed by 4 bases and V by 4 bases; bases with no gene match: 14. CDR3 DNA sequence: TGTGCCAGCAGCTCCCCAGGAGGACAGGGACCTGCCTATGGCTACACCTTC. This gives the protein CASSSPGGQGPAYGYTF.

This clonotype was counted between two and nine times. V usage is TRBV12-3 or TRBV12-4 and J usage is TRBJ2-1, with 13 bases fitting TRBD2. The junction had 9 bases not matched to a gene; V was cut back by 6 bases and J by 10 bases. The CDR3 runs 15 residues. This CDR3 is CASSPEPGLAGEQFF. CDR3 coding DNA: TGTGCCAGCAGCCCGGAACCGGGACTAGCGGGAGAGCAGTTCTTC.